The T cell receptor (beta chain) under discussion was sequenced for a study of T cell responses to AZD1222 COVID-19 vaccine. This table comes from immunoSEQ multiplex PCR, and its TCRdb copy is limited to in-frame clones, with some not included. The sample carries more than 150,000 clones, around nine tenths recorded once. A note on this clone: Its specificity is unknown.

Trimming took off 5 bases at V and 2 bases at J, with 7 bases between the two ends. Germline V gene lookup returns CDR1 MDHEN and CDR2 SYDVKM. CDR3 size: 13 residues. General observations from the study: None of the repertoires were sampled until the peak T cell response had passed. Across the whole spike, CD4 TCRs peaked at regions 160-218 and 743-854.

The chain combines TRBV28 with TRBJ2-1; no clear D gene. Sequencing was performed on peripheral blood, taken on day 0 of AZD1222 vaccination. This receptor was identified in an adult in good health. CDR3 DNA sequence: TGTGCCAGCAGTCCACCCACCTACAATGAGCAGTTCTTC. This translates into CASSPPTYNEQFF.